This T cell receptor (beta chain) was retrieved from a study of blood T cells in healthy people across ages. Study in general: Template switching retrieved approximately one barcoded beta molecule for each two T cells. Study-wide points: Naive CD4+ cell counts and diversity both ran higher in long-lived than in aged donors.

Germline V gene data show CDR1 as MNHNS and CDR2 as SASEGT. This CDR3 spans 15 amino acids. Primers used in a second PCR of roughly 6 to 11 cycles were a sample-barcoded 5' primer and a J-beta primer mix. TCRdb reanalysed the 5' RACE reads using MiXCR and keeps one entry per CDR3 protein. The profile shows approximately 900,000 distinct CDR3 sequences, roughly 52% of them singletons. This clonotype was found a few times. The antigen is unknown. At one of its ends the junction is not consistent with the germline gene, which may arise from a read error. The sequence was collected from a man aged 25-40 years in good health. The sample consisted of blood. The J gene is TRBJ2-3, the V gene TRBV6-1, with 10 bases aligning to TRBD2. The CDR3 spells CASSQAGGSTDTQYF. The CDR3 DNA sequence: TGTGCCAGCAGTCAAGCGGGGGGGAGCACAGATACGCAGTATTTT.